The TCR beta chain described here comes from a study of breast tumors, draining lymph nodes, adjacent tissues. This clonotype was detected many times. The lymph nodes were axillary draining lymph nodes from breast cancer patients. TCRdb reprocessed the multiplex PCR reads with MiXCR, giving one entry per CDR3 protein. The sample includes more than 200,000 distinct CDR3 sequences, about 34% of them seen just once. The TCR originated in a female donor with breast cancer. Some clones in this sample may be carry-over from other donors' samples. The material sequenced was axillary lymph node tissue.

CDR3 in amino acids: CASSSPFSPLHF. In nucleotides, the CDR3 is TGTGCCAGCAGCTCACCATTTTCACCCCTCCACTTT. V is TRBV7-8 and J is TRBJ1-6, with D uncertain. V lost 4 bases, J lost 9 bases, and 7 bases lay in between. CDR3 length equals 12 residues. The germline CDR1 and CDR2 sequences are SGHVS and FQNEAQ.